The next 7 T cell receptor beta chains were all read from a single sample in a study of T cells in Graves' hyperthyroidism and ophthalmopathy. There were TCR beta CDR3 regions amplified from RNA transcripts. A set of HTBI primers served as the primers for a first-round RT-PCR of the TCR CDR3. Via MiXCR, TCRdb re-called the multiplex PCR reads, giving one row per CDR3 protein. The profile shows hundreds of thousands of distinct CDR3 sequences, approximately 18% of them singletons. The material sequenced was blood. The receptor set was obtained from a middle-aged man with Graves' ophthalmopathy.

V gene TRBV6-1 combines with J gene TRBJ1-6; D is possibly TRBD1 (6 bases). The CDR3 totals 14 residues. Germline assignment: CDR1 MNHNS and CDR2 SASEGT. Trimming cost V 5 bases and J 9 bases, with 14 bases left between them. For the CDR3, the DNA is TGTGCCAGCAGTAGGGACACCGGACCTTCACCCCTCCACTTT. This codes for CASSRDTGPSPLHF.

The rearrangement links TRBV13 to TRBJ1-5; D gene unclear. Per the germline V gene, CDR1 is PRHDT and CDR2 is FYEKMQ (reference sequence). The CDR3 sequence is 13 residues long. V dropped 2 bases and J dropped 7 bases, with 9 bases sitting between them. The CDR3 reads CASSLSLEQPQHF. In DNA form, the CDR3 reads TGTGCCAGCAGCTTATCTCTTGAACAGCCCCAGCATTTT.

This clonotype was recorded at least ten times. This rearrangement joins TRBV28 to TRBJ2-5; 7 nucleotides agree with TRBD1. V was clipped by 6 bases and J by 1 base; unmatched bases: 5. The CDR3 is made up of 14 amino acids. Germline V CDR1 and CDR2: MDHEN, SYDVKM. The CDR3 nucleotides read TGTGCCAGCAGCCTGGGGGACAGCCAAGAGACCCAGTACTTC. Protein product: CASSLGDSQETQYF.

The chain is built from TRBV7-9 and TRBJ2-7; TRBD1 matches at 8 bases. The CDR3 runs 14 residues. The V gene end was trimmed by 5 bases and the J gene end by 4 bases; junction bases not matched to a gene: 7. Germline assignment: CDR1 SEHNR and CDR2 FQNEAQ (reference sequence). CDR3 protein: CASSSQGANYEQYF. The CDR3 DNA reads as TGTGCCAGCAGCAGCCAGGGGGCTAATTACGAGCAGTACTTC.

J is TRBJ2-5 and V is TRBV19; D gene unclear. The CDR3 contains 15 residues. Per germline, CDR1 LNHDA and CDR2 SQIVND (reference sequence). Trimming took 3 bases from V and 2 from J, leaving 13 bases between them. The CDR3 region is CASSMVGYRQETQYF. In DNA form, the CDR3 reads TGTGCCAGTAGTATGGTGGGTTACAGACAAGAGACCCAGTACTTC.

There are a few counts of this clonotype. The rearrangement links TRBV10-3 to TRBJ2-1; D gene ambiguous. Germline-derived CDR1 and CDR2 are ENHRY and SYGVKD. CDR3 length: 15 amino acids. Deletions cut 2 bases from V and 0 bases from J, with 8 bases between. This CDR3 is CAISENPGSYNEQFF. For the CDR3, the DNA is TGTGCCATCAGTGAGAATCCTGGCTCCTACAATGAGCAGTTCTTC.

The J gene is TRBJ1-4, the V gene TRBV2; 9 bases align to TRBD1. From germline, CDR1 is SNHLY and CDR2 FYNNEI. The junction had 4 bases not matched to a gene; V was cut back by 4 bases and J by 7 bases. The CDR3 runs to 14 residues. CDR3 in DNA: TGTGCCAGCAGTGCGGACAGGGGACTTGAAAAACTGTTTTTT. It specifies CASSADRGLEKLFF.